The rows below give T cell receptor beta chains drawn from one sample of a study of T cell responses to AZD1222 COVID-19 vaccine. The repertoire was sequenced with immunoSEQ multiplex PCR; TCRdb's copy has only in-frame clones and lacks some. The table includes about 180,000 clones, around 90% detected once. The sequenced sample was peripheral blood, obtained 28 days after the second AZD1222 dose. All receptors come from an adult who received the AZD1222 COVID-19 vaccine. The CDR3 runs from the conserved cysteine through the conserved F or W. The order of the fields is CDR3 protein, CDR3 DNA, D gene, V gene, J gene, clone size. The D gene is left open where the match is weak. Clone sizes are given selectively: once, few, many, or a class where the clone is expanded.

cdr3_aa: CASSPPDRGQNTEAFF; cdr3_nt: TGCGCCAGCAGCCCCCCGGACAGGGGGCAGAACACTGAAGCTTTCTTT; d_call: TRBD1; v_call: TRBV5-1; j_call: TRBJ1-1; clone_size: .
cdr3_aa: CASRGVSYEQYF; cdr3_nt: TGTGCCAGCCGTGGGGTTTCCTACGAGCAGTACTTC; d_call: .; v_call: TRBV5-6; j_call: TRBJ2-7; clone_size: .
cdr3_aa: CASSTTGGRTEAFF; cdr3_nt: TGTGCCAGCAGCACCACGGGGGGTCGTACTGAAGCTTTCTTT; d_call: .; v_call: TRBV7-3; j_call: TRBJ1-1; clone_size: .
cdr3_aa: CASRDQNTDTQYF; cdr3_nt: TGCGCCAGCAGGGACCAAAACACAGATACGCAGTATTTT; d_call: .; v_call: TRBV10-2; j_call: TRBJ2-3; clone_size: .
cdr3_aa: CAWSGDRAGYTF; cdr3_nt: TGTGCCTGGAGTGGGGACAGGGCGGGCTACACCTTC; d_call: TRBD1; v_call: TRBV30; j_call: TRBJ1-2; clone_size: .
cdr3_aa: CTSSTSRRNSNQPQHF; cdr3_nt: TGTACCAGTAGTACCTCACGACGCAATAGCAATCAGCCCCAGCATTTT; d_call: .; v_call: TRBV19; j_call: TRBJ1-5; clone_size: .
cdr3_aa: CASSQGVAGERPDTQYF; cdr3_nt: TGTGCCAGCAGCCAGGGGGTAGCGGGAGAGCGCCCAGATACGCAGTATTTT; d_call: TRBD2; v_call: TRBV3-1/TRBV3-2; j_call: TRBJ2-3; clone_size: .
cdr3_aa: CASSLQNTEAFF; cdr3_nt: TGTGCCAGCAGCTTACAGAACACTGAAGCTTTCTTT; d_call: .; v_call: TRBV7-9; j_call: TRBJ1-1; clone_size: .
cdr3_aa: CASSLGQGRFRSGYTF; cdr3_nt: TGTGCCAGCAGTCTTGGGCAGGGTCGCTTTAGGAGTGGCTACACCTTC; d_call: .; v_call: TRBV5-4; j_call: TRBJ1-2; clone_size: .
cdr3_aa: CASSDRVDQPQHF; cdr3_nt: TGTGCCAGCAGTGACCGAGTGGATCAGCCCCAGCATTTT; d_call: .; v_call: TRBV2; j_call: TRBJ1-5; clone_size: .
cdr3_aa: CASSQPPEETQYF; cdr3_nt: TGTGCCAGCAGCCAACCCCCCGAAGAGACCCAGTACTTC; d_call: .; v_call: TRBV3-1/TRBV3-2; j_call: TRBJ2-5; clone_size: once
cdr3_aa: CASSTQQGAGETQYF; cdr3_nt: TGTGCCAGTAGTACGCAGCAGGGGGCAGGGGAGACCCAGTACTTC; d_call: TRBD1; v_call: TRBV19; j_call: TRBJ2-5; clone_size: .
cdr3_aa: CASTQQGGRGEQFF; cdr3_nt: TGTGCCAGCACCCAGCAGGGGGGTCGGGGTGAGCAGTTCTTC; d_call: .; v_call: TRBV3-1/TRBV3-2; j_call: TRBJ2-1; clone_size: once
cdr3_aa: CASSRGASTFF; cdr3_nt: TGTGCCAGCAGTCGAGGGGCGTCGACTTTCTTT; d_call: .; v_call: TRBV25-1; j_call: TRBJ1-1; clone_size: few
cdr3_aa: CASSANTGYYGYTF; cdr3_nt: TGTGCCAGCAGCGCCAATACAGGGTACTATGGCTACACCTTC; d_call: .; v_call: TRBV7-3; j_call: TRBJ1-2; clone_size: .
cdr3_aa: CASSYRDRDGYTF; cdr3_nt: TGTGCCAGCAGTTACCGGGACAGAGATGGCTACACCTTC; d_call: TRBD1; v_call: TRBV12-3/TRBV12-4; j_call: TRBJ1-2; clone_size: .
cdr3_aa: CASSQTLYGGVNYGYTF; cdr3_nt: TGCGCCAGCAGCCAGACATTGTACGGGGGCGTCAACTATGGCTACACCTTC; d_call: .; v_call: TRBV4-3; j_call: TRBJ1-2; clone_size: .